The sequence of this T cell receptor beta chain was determined in a study of read filtering for tumor transcriptome and immune sequencing. Study results and caveats: Approximately 80% of IR-seq clonotypes had one read, totaling approximately 4% of reads; RNA-seq: 74.6% and 44.6%.

This clonotype came up many times. Its specificity is unknown. The CDR3 runs to 15 residues. J lost 4 bases, V lost 3 bases, and 6 bases had no gene match. CDR1 is LNHDA and CDR2 is SQIVND in the germline V gene (reference sequence). From around 0.4 ug of RNA, a library with molecular barcoded alpha/delta and beta/gamma adaptors was made. TCRdb reprocessed the reads with MiXCR, giving one entry per CDR3 protein. The data contain fewer than 90,000 distinct CDR3 sequences, approximately 13% of them singletons. This chain uses TRBV19 with TRBJ2-1; 7 nucleotides match TRBD2. The specimen sequenced was a population of CD138-negative cells sorted from bone marrow. This clonotype was sampled from a donor aged 40 or older with multiple myeloma. DNA for the CDR3: TGTGCCAGTAGTATGGCTAGCGGTTTTTACAATGAGCAGTTCTTC. As protein: CASSMASGFYNEQFF.